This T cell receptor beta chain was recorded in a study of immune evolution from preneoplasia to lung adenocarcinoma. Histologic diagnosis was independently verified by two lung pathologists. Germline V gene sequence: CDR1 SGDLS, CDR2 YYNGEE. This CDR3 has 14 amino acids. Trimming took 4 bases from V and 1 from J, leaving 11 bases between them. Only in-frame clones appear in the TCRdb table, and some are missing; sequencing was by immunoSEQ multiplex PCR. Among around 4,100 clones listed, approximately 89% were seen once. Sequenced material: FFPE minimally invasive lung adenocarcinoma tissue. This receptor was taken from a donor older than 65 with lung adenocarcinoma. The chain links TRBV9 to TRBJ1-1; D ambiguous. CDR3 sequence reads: CASSPTTGNTEAFF. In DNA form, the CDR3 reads TGTGCCAGCAGCCCGACGACCGGGAACACTGAAGCTTTCTTT.